One and the same sample provided the 9 T cell receptor beta chains below, sequenced in a study of graft-versus-host responses after intestinal transplantation. What these receptors recognize is not known. Only in-frame clones appear in the TCRdb table, and some are missing; sequencing was by immunoSEQ multiplex PCR. The sample has tens of thousands of clones, roughly 90% seen once. The specimen comprised unstimulated CD8+ T cells sorted from spleen or lymph node cells, sampled before intestinal transplant. All receptors derive from a human donor who received an intestinal transplant.

This chain uses TRBV11-2 with TRBJ1-2; TRBD1 matches 10 bases. The germline gives CDR1 SGHAT, CDR2 FQNNGV. After removal of 3 bases from V and 8 bases from J, the junction contained 9 bases not matched to a gene. The CDR3 has 15 amino acids. CDR3 bases: TGTGCCAGCAGCTTTACTCGGACAGGGGGTGAGGGCTACACCTTC. It codes for CASSFTRTGGEGYTF.

Regarding this clone: Other DNA sequences in this specimen translate into the identical CDR3. The chain recombines TRBV4-1 with TRBJ2-7; the D gene is possibly TRBD1 (8 bases). Germline CDR1 MGHRA, CDR2 YSYEKL. The V end lost 4 bases, the J end lost 4 bases, and 17 bases lay between the germline ends. This CDR3 spans 15 amino acids. The CDR3 nucleotides read TGCGCCAGCAGCCCCGCTGACAGGGGAGGGTACGAGCAGTACTTC. This translates into CASSPADRGGYEQYF.

This clone has just a few counts. Other DNA sequences of this sample code for an identical CDR3. The gene calls are TRBV5-1 and TRBJ2-7; no clear D. Germline CDR1 and CDR2: SGHRS and YFSETQ. The length of the CDR3 is 11 residues. The germline V and J ends were trimmed by 0 bases and 6 bases, with 4 bases remaining between them. In DNA, the CDR3 is TGCGCCAGCAGCTTGGGAGGCGAGCAGTACTTC. Its protein product is CASSLGGEQYF.

This clone has only a few counts. The chain joins TRBV6-5 to TRBJ2-7; D might be TRBD1 (5 bases). CDR1 is MNHEY, CDR2 SVGAGI, per germline. The CDR3 has 13 amino acids. Deletions cut 4 bases from V and 2 bases from J, with 9 bases between. The DNA of the CDR3 is TGTGCCAGCAGTTCACGGACACCCTACGAGCAGTACTTC. Its protein is CASSSRTPYEQYF.

V gene TRBV6-5 combines with J gene TRBJ2-3; tentative D call: TRBD2 (5 bases). From germline, CDR1 is MNHEY and CDR2 SVGAGI. Between the trimmed V and J ends, which lost 5 bases and 1 base, there was a span of 13 bases. This CDR3 contains 15 residues. The CDR3 is CASSGTSWGTDTQYF. CDR3 DNA sequence: TGTGCCAGCAGTGGAACTAGTTGGGGCACAGATACGCAGTATTTT.

This CDR3 is CALSGTAIGKLFF. CDR3 nucleotide sequence: TGTGCCCTCTCGGGGACAGCAATAGGAAAACTGTTTTTT. V and J are TRBV2 and TRBJ1-4, with 7 positions matching TRBD1. V shed 11 bases, J shed 10 bases, and the junction held 13 bases outside the gene matches. CDR1 and CDR2 (germline): SNHLY, FYNNEI. The CDR3 is 13 residues long.

The chain carries TRBV28 and TRBJ1-5; D gene unclear. Trimming shortened V by 1 base and J by 11 bases, and 9 bases separated the two germline ends. Germline assignment: CDR1 MDHEN and CDR2 SYDVKM. CDR3 length: 12 residues. The chain's CDR3 is CASSLYEGTQHF. CDR3 nucleotide sequence: TGTGCCAGCAGTTTATATGAGGGTACCCAGCATTTT.

V gene TRBV25-1 combines with J gene TRBJ1-5; 8 nucleotides line up with TRBD1. Losses at the gene ends were 8 bases for V and 6 bases for J; bases not matched to a gene: 3. There are 12 residues in the CDR3. CDR1 is MGHDK, CDR2 SYGVNS, per germline. In DNA form, the CDR3 reads TGTGCCAGCGGACAGGGACCTCAGCCCCAGCATTTT. Its translation: CASGQGPQPQHF.

This chain connects TRBV9 to TRBJ2-3, with 8 bases that match TRBD2. CDR3 length: 15 amino acids. Germline lookup yields CDR1 SGDLS and CDR2 YYNGEE. V lost 0 bases to trimming and J lost 6 bases; unmatched junction nucleotides: 6. The CDR3 loop reads CASSVDSGGGDTQYF. CDR3 coding DNA: TGTGCCAGCAGCGTAGACAGCGGGGGTGGGGATACGCAGTATTTT.